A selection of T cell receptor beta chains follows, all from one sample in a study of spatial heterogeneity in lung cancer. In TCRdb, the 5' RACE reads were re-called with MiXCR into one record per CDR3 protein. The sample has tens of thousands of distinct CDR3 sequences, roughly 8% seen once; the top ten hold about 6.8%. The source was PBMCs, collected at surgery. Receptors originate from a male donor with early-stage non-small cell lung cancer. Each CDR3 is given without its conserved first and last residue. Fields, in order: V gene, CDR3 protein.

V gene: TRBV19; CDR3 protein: ASSIQGTLAKNIQY
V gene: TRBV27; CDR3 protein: ASSLRPAWDSSPLH
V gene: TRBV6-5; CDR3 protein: ASSPGPPNQETQY
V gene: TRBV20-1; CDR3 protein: SAREPGTDTQY
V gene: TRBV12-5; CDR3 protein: ASAGRTDTQY
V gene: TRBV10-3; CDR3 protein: AISPTGVGSYEQY
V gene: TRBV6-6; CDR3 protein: ASSSGQGVLNTEAF
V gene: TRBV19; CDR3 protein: ASSIFGTGAINQPQH
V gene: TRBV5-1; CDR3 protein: ASSSAVGADTGELF
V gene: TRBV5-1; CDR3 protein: ASSHGRSYEQY
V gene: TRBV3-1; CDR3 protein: ASSQEGGNTEAF
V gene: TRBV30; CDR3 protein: AWSKPDLSVHGYT
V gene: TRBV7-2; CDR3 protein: ASSLKQAYEQY
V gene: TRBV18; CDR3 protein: ASSPSGGFGGEQF
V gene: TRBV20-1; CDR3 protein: SARGVADTYEQY
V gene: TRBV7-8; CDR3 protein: ASSSWTGMNSPLH
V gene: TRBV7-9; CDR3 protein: ASSLLGEGTSGNTIY
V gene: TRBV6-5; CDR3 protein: ASSPDNGGEQY
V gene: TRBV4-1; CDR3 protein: ASSHVRENNEQF
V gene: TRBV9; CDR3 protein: ASSLGAGGPSGELF
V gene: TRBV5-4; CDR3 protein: ASSLGQRADTQY
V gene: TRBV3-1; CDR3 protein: ASSQDLASGILSYEQY
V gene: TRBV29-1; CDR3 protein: SVTPDRGRQPQH
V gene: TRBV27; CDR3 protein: ASSLRQSNTEAF
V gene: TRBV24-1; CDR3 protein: ATSPRGTAQETQY
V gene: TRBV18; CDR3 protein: ASSPGTSGSGTDTQY
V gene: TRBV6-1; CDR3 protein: ASSEIQTGGYEQY
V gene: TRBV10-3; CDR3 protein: AISEGTSAQDTQY
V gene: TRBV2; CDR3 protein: ASRMRQGSLYGYT
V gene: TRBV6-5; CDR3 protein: ASSYWGDGYT
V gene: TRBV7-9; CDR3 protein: ASSFTPSGRGYT
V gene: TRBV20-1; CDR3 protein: SASLPTGFNEKLF
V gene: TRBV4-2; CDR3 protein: ASSQAGRGTGELF
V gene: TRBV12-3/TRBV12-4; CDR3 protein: ASSKTVSDTQY
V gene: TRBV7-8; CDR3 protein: ASSLAQGNQPQH
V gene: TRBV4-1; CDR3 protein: ASSPTSMREQF
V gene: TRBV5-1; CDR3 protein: ASSARWGRDTGELF